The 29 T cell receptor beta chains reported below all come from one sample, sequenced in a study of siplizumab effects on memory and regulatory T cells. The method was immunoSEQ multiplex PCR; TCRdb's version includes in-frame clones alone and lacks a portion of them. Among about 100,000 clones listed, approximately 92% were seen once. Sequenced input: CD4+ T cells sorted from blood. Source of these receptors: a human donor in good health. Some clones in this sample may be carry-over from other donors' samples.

The CDR3 DNA is TGCGCCAGCAGCTCGGATCTAAGCCTCTATGGCTACACCTTC. This encodes CASSSDLSLYGYTF. This rearrangement joins TRBV5-1 to TRBJ1-2, with D hard to call. The length of the CDR3 is 14 residues. V lost 3 bases and J lost 4, with 13 bases in between. Germline CDR1 reads SGHRS; CDR2 reads YFSETQ.

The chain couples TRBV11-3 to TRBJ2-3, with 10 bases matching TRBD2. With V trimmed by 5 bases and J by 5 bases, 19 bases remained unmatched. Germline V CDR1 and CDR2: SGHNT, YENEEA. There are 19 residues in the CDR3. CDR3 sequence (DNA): TGTGCCAGCAGCCTACGAGCGCGTCTAGCGGGAGTCGGGATAGATACGCAGTATTTT. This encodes CASSLRARLAGVGIDTQYF.

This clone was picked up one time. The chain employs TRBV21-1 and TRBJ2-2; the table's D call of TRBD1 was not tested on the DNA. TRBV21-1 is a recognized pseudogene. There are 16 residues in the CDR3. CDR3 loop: CASSAKGRAGDGELFF. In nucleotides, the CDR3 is TGTGCCAGCAGCGCCAAAGGCAGGGCAGGTGACGGGGAGCTGTTTTTT.

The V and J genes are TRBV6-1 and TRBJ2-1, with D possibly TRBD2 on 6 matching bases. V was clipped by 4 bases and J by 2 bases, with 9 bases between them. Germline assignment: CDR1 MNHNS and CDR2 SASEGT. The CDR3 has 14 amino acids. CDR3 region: CASSGRGTYNEQFF. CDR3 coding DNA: TGTGCCAGCAGTGGGCGGGGAACCTACAATGAGCAGTTCTTC.

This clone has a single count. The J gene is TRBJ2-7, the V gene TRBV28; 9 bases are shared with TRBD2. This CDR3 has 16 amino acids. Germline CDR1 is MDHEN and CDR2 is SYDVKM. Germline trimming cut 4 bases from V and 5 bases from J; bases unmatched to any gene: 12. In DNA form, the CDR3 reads TGTGCCAGCAGTTCCCCTGTATTAGCGGGAGCCGACGAGCAGTACTTC. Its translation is CASSSPVLAGADEQYF.

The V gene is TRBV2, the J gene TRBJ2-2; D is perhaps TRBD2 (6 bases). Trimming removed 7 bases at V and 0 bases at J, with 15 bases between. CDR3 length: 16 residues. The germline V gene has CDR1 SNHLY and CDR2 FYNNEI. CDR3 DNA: TGTGCCAGCAAGGGGTGGGACTGGACGAACACCGGGGAGCTGTTTTTT. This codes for CASKGWDWTNTGELFF.

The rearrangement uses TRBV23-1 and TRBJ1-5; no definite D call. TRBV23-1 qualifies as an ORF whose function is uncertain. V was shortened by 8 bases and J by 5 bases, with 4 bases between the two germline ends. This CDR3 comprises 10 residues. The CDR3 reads CASQDQPQHF. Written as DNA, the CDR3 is TGCGCCAGCCAAGATCAGCCCCAGCATTTT.

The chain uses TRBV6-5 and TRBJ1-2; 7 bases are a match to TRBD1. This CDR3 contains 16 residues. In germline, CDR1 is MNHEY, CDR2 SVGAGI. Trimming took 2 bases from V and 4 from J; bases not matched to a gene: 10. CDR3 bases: TGTGCCAGCAGTTACGGTTCTGGTAACAGGGGCTATGGCTACACCTTC. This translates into CASSYGSGNRGYGYTF.

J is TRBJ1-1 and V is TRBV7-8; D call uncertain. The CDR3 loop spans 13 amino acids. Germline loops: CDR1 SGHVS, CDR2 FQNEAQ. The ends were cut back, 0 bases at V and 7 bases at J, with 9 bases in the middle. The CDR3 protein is CASSLAGGIEAFF. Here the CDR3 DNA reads TGTGCCAGCAGCTTAGCCGGTGGGATTGAAGCTTTCTTT. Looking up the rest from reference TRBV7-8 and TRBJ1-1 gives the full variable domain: GAGVSQSPRYKVAKRGQDVALRCDPISGHVSLFWYQQALGQGPEFLTYFQNEAQLDKSGLPSDRFFAERPEGSVSTLKIQRTQQEDSAVYLCASSLAGGIEAFFGQGTRLTVV.

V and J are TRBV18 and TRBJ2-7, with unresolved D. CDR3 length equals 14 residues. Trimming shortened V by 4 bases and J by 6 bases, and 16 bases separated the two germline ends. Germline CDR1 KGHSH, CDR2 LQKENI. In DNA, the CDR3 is TGTGCCAGCTCACTAACGGAACCCCTGGGCGAGCAGTACTTC. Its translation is CASSLTEPLGEQYF.

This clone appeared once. CDR3: CASSSRTMQETQYF. The CDR3, as DNA: TGTGCCAGCAGTTCCAGGACTATGCAAGAGACCCAGTACTTC. This chain links TRBV28 with TRBJ2-5; a weak D match, TRBD2 (6 bases). This CDR3 comprises 14 residues. Germline lookup yields CDR1 MDHEN and CDR2 SYDVKM. The V gene lost 4 bases and the J gene lost 2 bases, with 11 bases spanning the gap.

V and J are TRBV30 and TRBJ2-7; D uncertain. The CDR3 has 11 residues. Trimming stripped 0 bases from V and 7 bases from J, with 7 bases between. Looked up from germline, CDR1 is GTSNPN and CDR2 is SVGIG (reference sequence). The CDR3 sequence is CAWSVSGEQYF. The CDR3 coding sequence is TGTGCCTGGAGTGTATCCGGGGAGCAGTACTTC.

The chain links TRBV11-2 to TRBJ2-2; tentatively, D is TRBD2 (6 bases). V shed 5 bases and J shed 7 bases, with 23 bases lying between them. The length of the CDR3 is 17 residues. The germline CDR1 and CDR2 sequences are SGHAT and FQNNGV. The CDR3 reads CASSPRGASEHHGELFF. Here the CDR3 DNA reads TGTGCCAGCAGCCCGCGAGGGGCTAGCGAGCACCACGGGGAGCTGTTTTTT.

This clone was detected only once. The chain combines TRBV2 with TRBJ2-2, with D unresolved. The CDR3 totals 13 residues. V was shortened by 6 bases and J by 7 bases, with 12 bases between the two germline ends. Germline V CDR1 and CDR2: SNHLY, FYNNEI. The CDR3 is CASSARRGGELFF. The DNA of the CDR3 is TGTGCCAGCAGCGCGCGACGAGGCGGGGAGCTGTTTTTT.

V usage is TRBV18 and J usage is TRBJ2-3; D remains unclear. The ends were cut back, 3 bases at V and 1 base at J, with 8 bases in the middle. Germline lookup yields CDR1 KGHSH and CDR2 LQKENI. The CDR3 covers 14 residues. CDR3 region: CASSPTGGTDTQYF. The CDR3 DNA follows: TGTGCCAGCTCACCTACCGGAGGCACAGATACGCAGTATTTT.

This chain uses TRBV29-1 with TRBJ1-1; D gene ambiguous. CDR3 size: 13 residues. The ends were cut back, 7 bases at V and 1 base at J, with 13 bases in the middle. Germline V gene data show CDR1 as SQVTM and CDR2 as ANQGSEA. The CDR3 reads CSGRSGGNTEAFF. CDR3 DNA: TGCAGCGGACGAAGCGGCGGGAACACTGAAGCTTTCTTT.

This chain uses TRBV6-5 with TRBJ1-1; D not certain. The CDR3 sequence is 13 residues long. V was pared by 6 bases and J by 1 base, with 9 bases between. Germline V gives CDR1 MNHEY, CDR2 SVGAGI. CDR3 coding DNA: TGTGCCAGCAGCCCTACAGAGAACACTGAAGCTTTCTTT. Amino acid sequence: CASSPTENTEAFF.

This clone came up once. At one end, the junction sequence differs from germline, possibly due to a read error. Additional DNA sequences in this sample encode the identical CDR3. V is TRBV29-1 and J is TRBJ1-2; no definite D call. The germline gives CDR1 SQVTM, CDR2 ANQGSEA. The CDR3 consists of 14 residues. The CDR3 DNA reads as TGCAGCGTTGAACTTCGGGGAGCTAATTATGGCTACACCTTC. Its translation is CSVELRGANYGYTF.

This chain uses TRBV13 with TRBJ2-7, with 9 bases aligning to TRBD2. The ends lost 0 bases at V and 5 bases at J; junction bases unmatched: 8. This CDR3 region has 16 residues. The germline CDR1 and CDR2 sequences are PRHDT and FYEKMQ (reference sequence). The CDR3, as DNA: TGTGCCAGCAGCTTAGGCATCGGCGGGAGGGCGAACGAGCAGTACTTC. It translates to CASSLGIGGRANEQYF.

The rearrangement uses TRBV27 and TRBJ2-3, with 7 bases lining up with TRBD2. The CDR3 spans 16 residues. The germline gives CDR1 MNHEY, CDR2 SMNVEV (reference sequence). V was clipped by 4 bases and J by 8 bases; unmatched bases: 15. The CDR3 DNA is TGTGCCAGCAGTTCCCCCAATCGGGGAGGGGCCCGTACGCAGTATTTT. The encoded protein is CASSSPNRGGARTQYF.

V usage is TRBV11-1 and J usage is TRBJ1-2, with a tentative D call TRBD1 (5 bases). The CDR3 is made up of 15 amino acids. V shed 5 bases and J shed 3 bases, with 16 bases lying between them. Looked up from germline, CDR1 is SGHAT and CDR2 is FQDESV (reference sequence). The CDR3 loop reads CASSQDSFFHYGYTF. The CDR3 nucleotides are TGTGCCAGCAGCCAAGACAGTTTTTTCCACTATGGCTACACCTTC.

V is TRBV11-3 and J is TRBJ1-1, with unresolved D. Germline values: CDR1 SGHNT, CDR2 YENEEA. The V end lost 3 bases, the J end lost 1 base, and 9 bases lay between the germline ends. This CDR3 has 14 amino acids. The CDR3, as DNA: TGTGCCAGCAGCTTGGGCGGAGGGAACACTGAAGCTTTCTTT. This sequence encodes CASSLGGGNTEAFF.

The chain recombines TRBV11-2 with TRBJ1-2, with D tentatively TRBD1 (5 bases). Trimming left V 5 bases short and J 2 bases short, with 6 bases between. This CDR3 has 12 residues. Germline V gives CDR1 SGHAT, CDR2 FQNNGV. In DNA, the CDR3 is TGTGCCAGCAGCAGACAGAACTATGGCTACACCTTC. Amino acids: CASSRQNYGYTF.

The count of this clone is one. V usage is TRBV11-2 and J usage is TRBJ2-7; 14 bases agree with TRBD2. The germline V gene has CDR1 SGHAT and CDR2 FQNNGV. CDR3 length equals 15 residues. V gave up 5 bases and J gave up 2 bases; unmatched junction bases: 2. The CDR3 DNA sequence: TGTGCCAGCAGCCGGGGACTAGCGGGAGCCTACGAGCAGTACTTC. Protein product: CASSRGLAGAYEQYF.

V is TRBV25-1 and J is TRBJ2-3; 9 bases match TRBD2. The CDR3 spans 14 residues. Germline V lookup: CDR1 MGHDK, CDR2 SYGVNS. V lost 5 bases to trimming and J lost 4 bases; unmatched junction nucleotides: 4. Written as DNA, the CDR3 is TGTGCCAGCAGTAGGGCGGGAGGGTCAGATACGCAGTATTTT. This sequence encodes CASSRAGGSDTQYF.

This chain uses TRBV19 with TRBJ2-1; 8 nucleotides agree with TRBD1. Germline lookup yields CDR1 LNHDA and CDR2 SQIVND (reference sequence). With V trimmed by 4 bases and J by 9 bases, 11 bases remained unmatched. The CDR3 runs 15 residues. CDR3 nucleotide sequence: TGTGCCAGTAGTAAGGGAATGACAGGGGCGAGTGAGCAGTTCTTC. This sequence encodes CASSKGMTGASEQFF.

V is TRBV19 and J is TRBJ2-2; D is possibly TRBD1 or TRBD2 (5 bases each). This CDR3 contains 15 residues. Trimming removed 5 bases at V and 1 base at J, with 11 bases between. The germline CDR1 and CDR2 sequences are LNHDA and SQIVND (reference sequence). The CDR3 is CASSPGTVNTGELFF. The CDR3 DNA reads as TGTGCCAGTAGTCCCGGGACGGTGAACACCGGGGAGCTGTTTTTT.

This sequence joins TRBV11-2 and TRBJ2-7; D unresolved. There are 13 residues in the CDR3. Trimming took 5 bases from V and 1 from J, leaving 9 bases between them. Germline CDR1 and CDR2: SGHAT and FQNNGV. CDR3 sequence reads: CASSRSQSYEQYF. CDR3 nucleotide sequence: TGTGCCAGCAGCCGCTCGCAGTCCTACGAGCAGTACTTC.

This chain's CDR3 is CASSTFPGRSSGANVLTF. DNA for the CDR3: TGTGCCAGCAGTACATTTCCGGGACGTAGCTCTGGGGCCAACGTCCTGACTTTC. The rearrangement joins TRBV28 to TRBJ2-6, with D possibly called TRBD1 or TRBD2 (5 bases each). The CDR3 sequence is 18 residues long. Trimming took off 5 bases at V and 0 bases at J, with 17 bases between the two ends. Per germline, CDR1 MDHEN and CDR2 SYDVKM.